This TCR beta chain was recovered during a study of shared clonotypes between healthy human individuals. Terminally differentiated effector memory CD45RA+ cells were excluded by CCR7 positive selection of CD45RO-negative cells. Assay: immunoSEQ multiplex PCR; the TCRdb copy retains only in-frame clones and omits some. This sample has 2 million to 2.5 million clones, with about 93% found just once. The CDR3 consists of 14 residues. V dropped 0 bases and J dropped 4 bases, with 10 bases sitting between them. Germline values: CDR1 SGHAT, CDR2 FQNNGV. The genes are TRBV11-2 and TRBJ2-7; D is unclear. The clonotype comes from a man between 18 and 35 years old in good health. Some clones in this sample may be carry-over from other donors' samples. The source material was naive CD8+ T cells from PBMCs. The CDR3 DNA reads TGTGCCAGCAGCTTAGATCCCAGAAAATACGAGCAGTACTTC. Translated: CASSLDPRKYEQYF.